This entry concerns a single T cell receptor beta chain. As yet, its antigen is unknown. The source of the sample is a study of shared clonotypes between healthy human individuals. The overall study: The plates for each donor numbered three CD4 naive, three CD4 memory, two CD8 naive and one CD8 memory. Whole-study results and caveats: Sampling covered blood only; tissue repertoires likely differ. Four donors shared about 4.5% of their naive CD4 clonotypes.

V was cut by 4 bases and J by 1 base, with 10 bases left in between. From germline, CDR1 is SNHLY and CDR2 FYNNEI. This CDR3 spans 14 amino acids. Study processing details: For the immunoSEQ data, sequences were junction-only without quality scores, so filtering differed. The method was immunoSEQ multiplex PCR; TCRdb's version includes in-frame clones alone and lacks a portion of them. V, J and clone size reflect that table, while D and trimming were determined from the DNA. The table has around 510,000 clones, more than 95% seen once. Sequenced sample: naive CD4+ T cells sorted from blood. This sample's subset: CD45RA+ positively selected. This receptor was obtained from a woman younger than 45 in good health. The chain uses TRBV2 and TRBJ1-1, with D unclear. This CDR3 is CASSVVASNTEAFF. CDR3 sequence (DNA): TGTGCCAGCAGTGTGGTCGCATCGAACACTGAAGCTTTCTTT.